This TCR beta chain came from a study of blood T cell repertoires in COVID-19. Turning to the study itself: Samples of COVID-19 (acute and convalescent) were obtained from the United States, Italy and Spain.

Sequencing was performed with immunoSEQ multiplex PCR; in TCRdb, only in-frame clones are kept and a portion is missing. The sample contains 330,000 or so clones, more than 85% of which appear only once. The germline V gene has CDR1 SGHRS and CDR2 YFSETQ. This CDR3 is built from 17 residues. V lost 0 bases and J lost 0; bases outside the gene matches: 4. The study counted Cohort 3 donors as recovered given two negative PCRs, clearance, or symptom resolution. The TCR sequence derives from a woman between 25 and 40 years old who had recovered from COVID-19. Material for sequencing was PBMCs or T cells enriched from blood (not recorded which). V gene TRBV5-1 combines with J gene TRBJ1-3; TRBD1 aligns across 9 bases. The chain's CDR3 is CASSLGTGVISGNTIYF. Written as DNA, the CDR3 is TGCGCCAGCAGCTTGGGGACAGGGGTGATCTCTGGAAACACCATATATTTT.